The 30 T cell receptor beta chains below come from one sample, sequenced in a study of cytomegalovirus exposure and HLA in healthy donors. Both 60 Vbeta primers and 13 Jbeta primers went into the PCR. The data were produced by immunoSEQ multiplex PCR, yet TCRdb's version contains in-frame clones alone and is incomplete. Among about 190,000 clones listed, roughly 84% were seen once. Sequenced input: PBMCs. The receptors here all came from a boy between 2 and 10 years old in good health and CMV-seronegative.

This clone came up once. Without the conserved terminal phenylalanine or tryptophan, this CDR3 likely stems from a read error. This sequence joins TRBV5-6 and TRBJ2-3; D unclear. The CDR3 is made up of 15 amino acids. V dropped 3 bases and J dropped 3 bases, with 14 bases sitting between them. Germline CDR1 is SGHDT and CDR2 is YYEEEE. CDR3 nucleotide sequence: TGTGCCAGCAGCTCTACATTATTGACGACAGATACGCAGTATCTT. Translated, it gives CASSSTLLTTDTQYL.

The rearrangement uses TRBV6-5 and TRBJ1-5; D is unclear. The CDR3 has 13 amino acids. Trimming took 7 bases from V and 4 from J, leaving 11 bases between them. Looked up from germline, CDR1 is MNHEY and CDR2 is SVGAGI. DNA for the CDR3: TGTGCCAGCACACCGGGAGCGAATCAGCCCCAGCATTTT. This codes for CASTPGANQPQHF.

The chain links TRBV11-2 to TRBJ1-1; 7 nucleotides match TRBD1. After removal of 2 bases from V and 11 bases from J, the junction contained 17 bases not matched to a gene. Germline assignment: CDR1 SGHAT and CDR2 FQNNGV. The CDR3 is 16 residues long. The CDR3 region has the DNA TGTGCCAGCAGCTTAATCCTCCGACAGGGAAGGAACATTGCTTTCTTT. Its protein product is CASSLILRQGRNIAFF.

This clone has only a few counts. The chain is built from TRBV2 and TRBJ2-2; D is undetermined. CDR1 and CDR2 from the germline V gene are SNHLY and FYNNEI. CDR3 length equals 14 residues. Trimming left V 8 bases short and J 2 bases short, with 12 bases between. The CDR3 sequence: CASGQVLNTGELFF. The CDR3 DNA reads TGTGCCAGCGGTCAAGTACTAAACACCGGGGAGCTGTTTTTT.

This chain links TRBV21-1 with TRBJ1-6; the DNA was not compared with TRBD1, the D call given in the table. TRBV21-1 is listed as a pseudogene. The CDR3 runs 16 residues. As DNA, the CDR3 is TGTGCCAGCAGCAAAGAGGGGGCCGGGCGGAATTCACCCCTCCACTTT. Its translation: CASSKEGAGRNSPLHF.

This rearrangement joins TRBV30 to TRBJ1-5; D call uncertain. Germline CDR1 GTSNPN, CDR2 SVGIG (reference sequence). This CDR3 spans 14 amino acids. V lost 1 base and J lost 5, with 12 bases in between. CDR3 in amino acids: CAWSGVSNDQPQHF. CDR3 bases: TGTGCCTGGAGTGGTGTTAGCAATGATCAGCCCCAGCATTTT.

This chain uses TRBV19 with TRBJ1-5, with D perhaps matching TRBD1 (5 bases). Germline CDR1 is LNHDA and CDR2 is SQIVND (reference sequence). The V end was cut by 2 bases, the J end by 0 bases, with 17 bases between. The CDR3 contains 18 residues. The CDR3 DNA sequence: TGTGCCAGTAGTATAACGGGGGTTGACCCTTATAGCAATCAGCCCCAGCATTTT. Translated, it gives CASSITGVDPYSNQPQHF.

The V call is TRBV11-2, the J call TRBJ2-7; the match to TRBD2 covers 7 bases. Per the germline V gene, CDR1 is SGHAT and CDR2 is FQNNGV. CDR3 length: 16 amino acids. Losses at the gene ends were 3 bases for V and 2 bases for J; bases not matched to a gene: 10. CDR3 region: CASSLGSGGRAYEQYF. For the CDR3, the DNA is TGTGCCAGCAGCTTGGGTTCAGGCGGGAGAGCCTACGAGCAGTACTTC.

This clone is a singleton in its sample. The chain recombines TRBV4-3 with TRBJ1-2; no clear D gene. This CDR3 region has 14 residues. V was shortened by 0 bases and J by 6 bases, with 11 bases between the two germline ends. Germline V gives CDR1 LGHNA, CDR2 YSLEER. The CDR3 nucleotides read TGCGCCAGCAGCCAAGATCACAGTCTGGATGGCTACACCTTC. Amino acid sequence: CASSQDHSLDGYTF.

The rearrangement joins TRBV28 to TRBJ1-1; possible D gene TRBD1, 5 bases. The CDR3 runs to 15 residues. Germline-derived CDR1 and CDR2 are MDHEN and SYDVKM. The V gene lost 6 bases and the J gene lost 1 base, with 15 bases spanning the gap. CDR3 in DNA: TGTGCCAGCAGCCTAGGCGGGGCCCAGAACACTGAAGCTTTCTTT. Its translation: CASSLGGAQNTEAFF.

The CDR3 nucleotides read TGCGCCAGCAGCGGAGGCTCCTCTGGAAACACCATATATTTT. Its protein is CASSGGSSGNTIYF. J is TRBJ1-3 and V is TRBV5-1, with D unresolved. Trimming took 4 bases from V and 0 from J, leaving 8 bases between them. The CDR3 is 14 residues long. Germline V lookup: CDR1 SGHRS, CDR2 YFSETQ.

The chain is built from TRBV11-2 and TRBJ1-1; no definite D call. The CDR3 loop spans 15 amino acids. Trimming took 5 bases from V and 0 from J, leaving 13 bases between them. Germline values: CDR1 SGHAT, CDR2 FQNNGV. The CDR3 coding sequence is TGTGCCAGCAGCGTCCCCTCCACAGTGAACACTGAAGCTTTCTTT. It encodes CASSVPSTVNTEAFF.

The chain couples TRBV4-1 to TRBJ1-1, with TRBD1 as a possible D gene (5 bases). CDR3 length: 17 residues. Between the trimmed V and J ends, which lost 0 bases and 6 bases, there was a span of 20 bases. Germline CDR1 and CDR2: MGHRA and YSYEKL. CDR3 coding DNA: TGCGCCAGCAGCCAAGAAAGGGCAGGGAGGGGAGGGCCTGAAGCTTTCTTT. Translating it yields CASSQERAGRGGPEAFF.

The genes are TRBV4-1 and TRBJ2-1; the match to TRBD1 covers 10 bases. Trimming took 6 bases from V and 7 from J; bases not matched to a gene: 9. Germline V CDR1 and CDR2: MGHRA, YSYEKL. The CDR3 runs to 15 residues. In DNA form, the CDR3 reads TGCGCCAGCAGTCAACGACAGGGGGCGCTGAATGAGCAGTTCTTC. The encoded protein is CASSQRQGALNEQFF.

The chain recombines TRBV16 with TRBJ2-3; no clear D gene. CDR1 and CDR2 from the germline V gene are KGHSY and FQNENV. This CDR3 contains 13 residues. V shed 0 bases and J shed 4 bases, with 5 bases lying between them. CDR3 sequence (DNA): TGTGCCAGCAGCCAATCCCCCGCAGATACGCAGTATTTT. It codes for CASSQSPADTQYF. Filled out from reference TRBV16 and TRBJ2-3, the complete variable domain reads GEEVAQTPKHLVRGEGQKAKLYCAPIKGHSYVFWYQQVLKNEFKFLISFQNENVFDETGMPKERFSAKCLPNSPCSLEIQATKLEDSAVYFCASSQSPADTQYFGPGTRLTVL.

In the case of this clone: This specimen includes other DNA sequences encoding the same CDR3. The genes are TRBV6-5 and TRBJ1-2; D is perhaps TRBD1 (6 bases). V lost 0 bases and J 2 bases, leaving 7 bases between the germline ends. CDR1 MNHEY and CDR2 SVGAGI come from the germline V gene. The CDR3 runs 14 residues. The CDR3 region is CASSYSRGNYGYTF. For the CDR3, the DNA is TGTGCCAGCAGTTACTCGAGGGGGAACTATGGCTACACCTTC.

The chain uses TRBV19 and TRBJ1-1, with D possibly TRBD1 on 6 matching bases. Germline loops: CDR1 LNHDA, CDR2 SQIVND (reference sequence). This CDR3 is built from 15 residues. The germline V and J ends were trimmed by 3 bases and 1 base, with 12 bases remaining between them. CDR3 sequence reads: CASSMQGLSNTEAFF. DNA of the CDR3: TGTGCCAGTAGTATGCAGGGGCTATCGAACACTGAAGCTTTCTTT.

This clone was recorded once. CDR3 DNA: TGTGCCAGCAGTAAAGGGGGCCTTTCATATGGGGGCACCTTC. Translating it yields CASSKGGLSYGGTF. The genes are TRBV28 and TRBJ1-2; 7 bases line up with TRBD1. Looked up from germline, CDR1 is MDHEN and CDR2 is SYDVKM. Trimming took 5 bases from V and 13 from J; bases not matched to a gene: 16. This CDR3 comprises 14 residues.

This clone was found a few times. The genes are TRBV6-1 and TRBJ1-5; D uncertain. CDR1 is MNHNS and CDR2 is SASEGT in the germline V gene. This CDR3 is 14 amino acids long. V was trimmed by 6 bases and J by 3 bases, leaving 12 bases between them. The CDR3 DNA is TGTGCCAGCAGGTCCACAGCTTTCAATCAGCCCCAGCATTTT. Protein sequence: CASRSTAFNQPQHF.

CDR3: CASVQGSPYNEQFF. Here the CDR3 DNA reads TGTGCCAGCGTACAGGGAAGCCCCTACAATGAGCAGTTCTTC. This sequence joins TRBV27 and TRBJ2-1; D might be TRBD1 (6 bases). Germline lookup yields CDR1 MNHEY and CDR2 SMNVEV (reference sequence). V dropped 8 bases and J dropped 2 bases, with 13 bases sitting between them. This CDR3 spans 14 amino acids.

This chain's CDR3 is CASSVTGTSAEQYF. CDR3 coding DNA: TGTGCCAGCAGCGTAACCGGGACTAGCGCCGAGCAGTACTTC. The chain joins TRBV7-8 to TRBJ2-7, with 10 bases fitting TRBD2. The CDR3 is made up of 14 amino acids. V was clipped by 5 bases and J by 6 bases; unmatched bases: 7. The germline gives CDR1 SGHVS, CDR2 FQNEAQ.

The chain uses TRBV6-6 and TRBJ2-5, with TRBD1 matching 8 bases. Germline lookup yields CDR1 MNHNY and CDR2 SVGAGI (reference sequence). This CDR3 comprises 15 residues. The V segment lost 4 bases and the J segment 0 bases; nucleotides outside the gene matches: 4. The CDR3: CASSSDRVYQETQYF. For the CDR3, the DNA is TGTGCCAGCAGTTCGGACAGGGTGTACCAAGAGACCCAGTACTTC.

This clone was observed a single time. The chain links TRBV11-2 to TRBJ2-3; D not resolved. V lost 0 bases to trimming and J lost 2 bases, with 9 bases between them. This CDR3 is 15 amino acids long. The V gene's germline CDR1 is SGHAT and CDR2 FQNNGV. The CDR3 spells CASSLDHQITDTQYF. CDR3 DNA: TGTGCCAGCAGCTTAGACCACCAGATCACAGATACGCAGTATTTT.

The J gene is TRBJ1-1, the V gene TRBV18; D unresolved. Trimming stripped 5 bases from V and 1 base from J, with 11 bases between. Germline V gene data show CDR1 as KGHSH and CDR2 as LQKENI. There are 14 residues in the CDR3. The CDR3 is CASSYGRTNTEAFF. The CDR3 DNA reads TGTGCCAGCTCATACGGGAGGACGAACACTGAAGCTTTCTTT.

V and J are TRBV6-5 and TRBJ2-1, with D perhaps matching TRBD2 (6 bases). V shed 2 bases and J shed 7 bases, with 15 bases lying between them. Germline assignment: CDR1 MNHEY and CDR2 SVGAGI. The CDR3 runs to 15 residues. This chain's CDR3 is CASSYTPFGGNEQFF. Written as DNA, the CDR3 is TGTGCCAGCAGTTACACTCCGTTCGGAGGGAATGAGCAGTTCTTC.

The gene calls are TRBV18 and TRBJ1-3; 7 nucleotides align to TRBD1. This CDR3 has 14 amino acids. The V gene's germline CDR1 is KGHSH and CDR2 LQKENI. V was pared by 6 bases and J by 1 base, with 3 bases of the junction left unmatched. CDR3 sequence: CASSTGASGNTIYF. CDR3 nucleotides: TGTGCCAGCTCCACAGGGGCATCTGGAAACACCATATATTTT.

The chain recombines TRBV7-8 with TRBJ1-5; D not resolved. In germline, CDR1 is SGHVS, CDR2 FQNEAQ. The CDR3 length is 15 residues. Trimming cost V 5 bases and J 3 bases, with 14 bases left between them. The DNA for the CDR3 is TGTGCCAGCAGCCCCGCACCCGGGGTCAATCAGCCCCAGCATTTT. Its translation is CASSPAPGVNQPQHF.

The V call is TRBV10-3, the J call TRBJ1-1, with unresolved D. The V and J ends lost 7 bases and 2 bases respectively, with 11 bases between them. The CDR3 spans 13 residues. Looked up from germline, CDR1 is ENHRY and CDR2 is SYGVKD. The CDR3 DNA is TGTGCCATCAAGTCGGGGATAAACACTGAAGCTTTCTTT. It codes for CAIKSGINTEAFF.

The V gene is TRBV9, the J gene TRBJ2-1, with D perhaps TRBD1 (6 bases). From germline, CDR1 is SGDLS and CDR2 YYNGEE. Deletions cut 2 bases from V and 7 bases from J, with 13 bases between. The length of the CDR3 is 14 residues. The CDR3 DNA reads as TGTGCCAGCAGCGTCGTTGGGGGACAAAATGAGCAGTTCTTC. This sequence encodes CASSVVGGQNEQFF.

The chain recombines TRBV25-1 with TRBJ1-2; 7 nucleotides match TRBD1. The CDR3 covers 16 residues. The germline CDR1 and CDR2 sequences are MGHDK and SYGVNS. The ends lost 2 bases at V and 2 bases at J; junction bases unmatched: 8. DNA for the CDR3: TGTGCCAGCAGTGAACCTAGACAGGGAAAGAACTATGGCTACACCTTC. This sequence encodes CASSEPRQGKNYGYTF.